The 14 T cell receptor beta chains reported below all come from one sample, sequenced in a study of shared clonotypes between healthy human individuals. Produced via immunoSEQ multiplex PCR; TCRdb's table is partial and in-frame only. The sample shows some 580,000 clones, about 96% of them seen only once. The sequenced sample consisted of naive CD4+ T cells sorted from blood. Subset meaning: CD45RA+ positively selected. The receptors here all came from a woman aged 30 to 39 in good health.

This chain uses TRBV19 with TRBJ2-2, with D maybe TRBD1 (6 bases). The V end lost 6 bases, the J end lost 4 bases, and 15 bases lay between the germline ends. This CDR3 is built from 15 residues. Germline V CDR1 and CDR2: LNHDA, SQIVND (reference sequence). The CDR3 reads CASREQGSTTGELFF. Here the CDR3 DNA reads TGTGCCAGTAGAGAACAGGGTTCGACCACCGGGGAGCTGTTTTTT.

This clone was seen once. The chain combines TRBV7-9 with TRBJ2-3; 7 bases are a match to TRBD1. The V segment lost 7 bases and the J segment 1 base; nucleotides outside the gene matches: 8. The CDR3 has 15 residues. In germline, CDR1 is SEHNR, CDR2 FQNEAQ (reference sequence). CDR3 nucleotide sequence: TGTGCCAGCACAAAGGGGGCTTTGGGCACAGATACGCAGTATTTT. Its protein product is CASTKGALGTDTQYF.

The rearrangement joins TRBV6-4 to TRBJ1-2, with no clear D. Germline CDR1 MRHNA, CDR2 SNTAGT. This CDR3 comprises 11 residues. V lost 4 bases, J lost 8 bases, and 8 bases lay in between. The CDR3 protein is CASSGATGYTF. For the CDR3, the DNA is TGTGCCAGCAGTGGAGCGACGGGCTACACCTTC.

V is TRBV28 and J is TRBJ1-1, with no clear D. Germline V gene data show CDR1 as MDHEN and CDR2 as SYDVKM. V was pared by 6 bases and J by 2 bases, with 4 bases between. The length of the CDR3 is 11 residues. CDR3 region: CASRRNTEAFF. The DNA of the CDR3 is TGTGCCAGCAGGCGTAACACTGAAGCTTTCTTT.

This sequence joins TRBV6-5 and TRBJ2-5; a possible D gene is TRBD1 (5 bases). The tail of the sequence fits TRBJ2-7 better, so the J call may be wrong. From germline, CDR1 is MNHEY and CDR2 SVGAGI. The CDR3 consists of 14 residues. CDR3 protein: CASSAPTATYEQYF. CDR3 DNA: TGTGCCAGCAGTGCCCCGACAGCCACCTACGAGCAGTACTTC.

The rearrangement links TRBV7-9 to TRBJ1-1; no definite D call. Trimming removed 5 bases at V and 6 bases at J, with 16 bases between. There are 14 residues in the CDR3. Germline V CDR1 and CDR2: SEHNR, FQNEAQ (reference sequence). Here the CDR3 DNA reads TGTGCCAGCAGCCCACTACACACCTGGGCTGAAGCTTTCTTT. It translates to CASSPLHTWAEAFF.

The chain employs TRBV5-1 and TRBJ2-2; possible D gene TRBD1, 6 bases. Germline assignment: CDR1 SGHRS and CDR2 YFSETQ. The CDR3 extends over 13 amino acids. V lost 4 bases to trimming and J lost 6 bases, with 10 bases between them. CDR3 in amino acids: CASSLRGPGELFF. In DNA form, the CDR3 reads TGCGCCAGCAGCCTCAGGGGCCCCGGGGAGCTGTTTTTT.

This chain uses TRBV18 with TRBJ1-2, with TRBD1 matching over 8 bases. With 2 bases clipped from V and 4 bases from J, the junction kept 3 bases outside the gene matches. Germline CDR1 and CDR2: KGHSH and LQKENI. CDR3 length: 14 amino acids. The CDR3 loop is CASSPGQGRYGYTF. In nucleotides, the CDR3 is TGTGCCAGCTCACCAGGACAGGGCCGCTATGGCTACACCTTC.

CDR3 protein: CASSESRGNQPQHF. The DNA for the CDR3 is TGTGCCAGTAGCGAAAGCCGCGGCAATCAGCCCCAGCATTTT. V and J are TRBV19 and TRBJ1-5; D is uncertain. The CDR3 extends over 14 amino acids. V dropped 6 bases and J dropped 2 bases, with 11 bases sitting between them. The germline CDR1 and CDR2 sequences are LNHDA and SQIVND (reference sequence). The complete variable domain, with remaining parts taken from reference TRBV19 and TRBJ1-5, reads DGGITQSPKYLFRKEGQNVTLSCEQNLNHDAMYWYRQDPGQGLRLIYYSQIVNDFQKGDIAEGYSVSREKKESFPLTVTSAQKNPTAFYLCASSESRGNQPQHFGDGTRLSIL.

This chain joins TRBV2 and TRBJ2-5; D perhaps matches TRBD1 (6 bases). The CDR3 length is 14 residues. V lost 2 bases and J lost 1, with 8 bases in between. Germline values: CDR1 SNHLY, CDR2 FYNNEI. CDR3 DNA sequence: TGTGCCAGCAGTGAAAGGGGGACCCAAGAGACCCAGTACTTC. Amino acids: CASSERGTQETQYF.

The chain recombines TRBV7-8 with TRBJ2-5; D is uncertain. This CDR3 comprises 15 residues. V was cut by 1 base and J by 5 bases, with 14 bases left in between. In germline, CDR1 is SGHVS, CDR2 FQNEAQ. CDR3 coding DNA: TGTGCCAGCAGCTTAGGCATCCCAAACGGGGAGACCCAGTACTTC. Its translation is CASSLGIPNGETQYF.

J is TRBJ2-3 and V is TRBV29-1; 10 nucleotides match TRBD2. This CDR3 has 14 amino acids. With 4 bases clipped from V and 5 bases from J, the junction kept 6 bases outside the gene matches. Germline-derived CDR1 and CDR2 are SQVTM and ANQGSEA. The CDR3 DNA sequence: TGCAGCGTTGTTCTAGCGGGAGTTAGAGATACGCAGTATTTT. It is translated as CSVVLAGVRDTQYF.

The V and J genes are TRBV28 and TRBJ1-2, with D perhaps TRBD1 (6 bases). The CDR3 sequence is 12 residues long. V lost 6 bases to trimming and J lost 5 bases, with 10 bases between them. Germline V gives CDR1 MDHEN, CDR2 SYDVKM. CDR3 amino acids: CASSRGRYGYTF. The DNA for the CDR3 is TGTGCCAGCAGCAGGGGAAGATATGGCTACACCTTC.

This chain connects TRBV21-1 to TRBJ2-1; the DNA was not compared with TRBD2, the D call given in the table. TRBV21-1 is given as a pseudogene. This CDR3 has 15 amino acids. CDR3 DNA sequence: TGTGCCAGCATCAACGGACTAGCGGGAATCCATGAGCAGTTCTTC. Translated, it gives CASINGLAGIHEQFF.